Following are 21 T cell receptor beta chains from one sample sequenced in a study of T-cell reconstitution after alpha-beta-depleted transplantation in children. TCRbeta library preparation incorporated unique molecular identifiers. One entry per CDR3 protein results from TCRdb running MiXCR on the PCR reads. In the table there are 190,000 or so distinct CDR3 sequences, about 6.4% of which are singletons. This sample comprised PBMCs from the stem cell graft donor, obtained from the stem cell graft. These receptors came from a human donor who donated a stem cell graft to a child with Wiskott-Aldrich syndrome.

This clonotype was counted at least ten times. This chain joins TRBV3-1 and TRBJ2-3; 11 bases are a match to TRBD2. Looked up from germline, CDR1 is LGHDT and CDR2 is YNNKEL (reference sequence). V trimming: 0 bases; J trimming: 6 bases; junction bases outside the gene matches: 14. This CDR3 contains 19 residues. The CDR3 loop reads CASSQDHASGGSIRDTQYF. CDR3 nucleotides: TGTGCCAGCAGCCAAGATCACGCTAGCGGGGGGTCCATCAGGGATACGCAGTATTTT.

V gene TRBV5-1 combines with J gene TRBJ2-2; possibly TRBD1 for D (5 bases). The CDR3 spans 15 residues. V dropped 4 bases and J dropped 3 bases, with 13 bases sitting between them. Per germline, CDR1 SGHRS and CDR2 YFSETQ. The CDR3 region has the DNA TGCGCCAGCAGCCCCCAGTTAGGGGACACCGGGGAGCTGTTTTTT. It encodes CASSPQLGDTGELFF.

This clonotype was seen a few times. One end of the junction is discordant with germline, which a read error may explain. The chain combines TRBV20-1 with TRBJ2-1, with D possibly being TRBD2 (6 bases). CDR3 size: 17 residues. CDR1 and CDR2 (germline): DFQATT, SNEGSKA (reference sequence). The CDR3 DNA reads as TGCTGTGCTATGCCCCGAGGAGCGGGTGGCTCCTACAATGAGCAGTTCTTC. It translates to CCAMPRGAGGSYNEQFF.

The rearrangement joins TRBV20-1 to TRBJ1-5; the match to TRBD1 covers 9 bases. The germline CDR1 and CDR2 sequences are DFQATT and SNEGSKA (reference sequence). V was pared by 3 bases and J by 9 bases, with 9 bases of the junction left unmatched. The length of the CDR3 is 14 residues. In DNA, the CDR3 is TGCAGTGCTAGTTCCGGGACAGGGCACCGGCCCCAGCATTTT. Its protein product is CSASSGTGHRPQHF.

This clonotype was counted at least ten times. The chain recombines TRBV5-1 with TRBJ2-1; TRBD1 is a possible D gene (6 bases). V lost 0 bases and J 1 base, leaving 17 bases between the germline ends. Germline V gene sequence: CDR1 SGHRS, CDR2 YFSETQ. CDR3 length: 18 residues. CDR3 sequence (DNA): TGCGCCAGCAGCTTGGATTTCCAGGGGCAACGGTCCTACAATGAGCAGTTCTTC. This sequence encodes CASSLDFQGQRSYNEQFF.

In this sample, this clonotype turned up many times. The chain is built from TRBV6-1 and TRBJ2-2, with TRBD1 identical over 8 bases. V lost 7 bases to trimming and J lost 3 bases; unmatched junction nucleotides: 4. Looked up from germline, CDR1 is MNHNS and CDR2 is SASEGT. The CDR3 totals 14 residues. Written as DNA, the CDR3 is TGTGCCAGCACCAGGGGGCAGGACACCGGGGAGCTGTTTTTT. It is translated as CASTRGQDTGELFF.

The J gene is TRBJ1-5, the V gene TRBV19; no reliable D call. Trimming removed 5 bases at V and 6 bases at J, with 14 bases between. Germline CDR1 LNHDA, CDR2 SQIVND (reference sequence). The length of the CDR3 is 14 residues. The CDR3 DNA is TGTGCCAGTAGTTCTGAAGCCCTTCCTCAGCCCCAGCATTTT. Amino acid sequence: CASSSEALPQPQHF. The whole variable domain, filled in from reference TRBV19 and TRBJ1-5, reads DGGITQSPKYLFRKEGQNVTLSCEQNLNHDAMYWYRQDPGQGLRLIYYSQIVNDFQKGDIAEGYSVSREKKESFPLTVTSAQKNPTAFYLCASSSEALPQPQHFGDGTRLSIL.

This clonotype was picked up many times. The chain links TRBV29-1 to TRBJ2-5, with 11 bases fitting TRBD1. Germline assignment: CDR1 SQVTM and CDR2 ANQGSEA. The CDR3 sequence is 12 residues long. Trimming cost V 6 bases and J 5 bases; bases outside gene matches: 2. The CDR3 nucleotides read TGCAGCGTAGGACAGGGGGCGGAGACCCAGTACTTC. Amino acids: CSVGQGAETQYF.

This clonotype has just a few counts. The chain joins TRBV5-1 to TRBJ2-7; 7 bases map to TRBD2. Germline loops: CDR1 SGHRS, CDR2 YFSETQ. J gave up 9 bases and V 4 bases, and 10 bases lay outside the gene matches. The CDR3 is 13 residues long. For the CDR3, the DNA is TGCGCCAGCAGCGTCCCGGGGGGAAGGTGGCAGTACTTC. Residues: CASSVPGGRWQYF. The whole variable domain, remainder taken from reference TRBV5-1 and TRBJ2-7, is KAGVTQTPRYLIKTRGQQVTLSCSPISGHRSVSWYQQTPGQGLQFLFEYFSETQRNKGNFPGRFSGRQFSNSRSEMNVSTLELGDSALYLCASSVPGGRWQYFGPGTRLTVT.

There are many counts of this clonotype. The chain couples TRBV6-1 to TRBJ2-2, with D possibly matching TRBD1 (6 bases). From germline, CDR1 is MNHNS and CDR2 SASEGT. Trimming removed 7 bases at V and 2 bases at J, with 14 bases between. This CDR3 region has 15 residues. CDR3 in DNA: TGTGCCAGCAAGAGGACAGAGTTAAACACCGGGGAGCTGTTTTTT. This translates into CASKRTELNTGELFF.

Notes on this clonotype: The junction departs from the called germline gene at one end, perhaps through a read error. The J gene is TRBJ2-7, the V gene TRBV4-1, with D tentatively TRBD1 (6 bases). The CDR3 consists of 13 residues. The V gene's germline CDR1 is MGHRA and CDR2 YSYEKL. The CDR3 DNA reads as TGCGCCAGCAGCCAAGAAAAGGGGACACCACTGGGCTTC. The encoded protein is CASSQEKGTPLGF.

This clonotype was seen repeatedly, ten times or more. The chain uses TRBV25-1 and TRBJ2-1; D might be TRBD1 (6 bases). This CDR3 region has 15 residues. With 4 bases removed from V and 0 bases from J, the gap between germline ends came to 10 bases. Looked up from germline, CDR1 is MGHDK and CDR2 is SYGVNS. CDR3 sequence reads: CASSASQGSYNEQFF. The CDR3 nucleotides are TGTGCCAGCAGTGCCTCACAGGGCTCCTACAATGAGCAGTTCTTC.

Ten or more counts support this clonotype. The CDR3: CSAVSVANVLTF. The CDR3 DNA reads as TGCAGTGCCGTCTCGGTGGCCAACGTCCTGACTTTC. The rearrangement joins TRBV20-1 to TRBJ2-6; D gene unclear. The length of the CDR3 is 12 residues. V lost 6 bases and J lost 6, with 9 bases in between. Germline loops: CDR1 DFQATT, CDR2 SNEGSKA (reference sequence).

This clonotype was recorded many times. The V and J genes are TRBV2 and TRBJ2-5; perhaps D is TRBD1 or TRBD2 (5 bases each). The CDR3 has 15 amino acids. V was pared by 5 bases and J by 1 base, with 14 bases between. Germline CDR1 is SNHLY and CDR2 is FYNNEI. DNA for the CDR3: TGTGCCAGCAGTTGGGGCGGGCAGCTCCAAGAGACCCAGTACTTC. Amino acid sequence: CASSWGGQLQETQYF.

This clonotype occurred a few times. The chain links TRBV6-5 to TRBJ1-2; the D is unclear. This CDR3 is 13 amino acids long. From germline, CDR1 is MNHEY and CDR2 SVGAGI. The V end was cut by 5 bases, the J end by 4 bases, with 11 bases between. In nucleotides, the CDR3 is TGTGCCAGCAGTAGATCAGAAACCTATGGCTACACCTTC. Translated, it gives CASSRSETYGYTF.

This clonotype has just a few counts. The chain combines TRBV7-2 with TRBJ1-2; D is ambiguous. The CDR3 has 13 amino acids. Germline V gives CDR1 SGHTA, CDR2 FQGNSA. V lost 1 base and J lost 4, with 7 bases in between. CDR3 sequence (DNA): TGTGCCAGCAGCTTAGTAGGAGGCTATGGCTACACCTTC. It yields the protein CASSLVGGYGYTF.

This clonotype was counted ten times or more. The chain uses TRBV5-1 and TRBJ2-2; D possibly corresponds to TRBD1 (5 bases). Germline assignment: CDR1 SGHRS and CDR2 YFSETQ. This CDR3 is 15 amino acids long. The germline V and J ends were trimmed by 3 bases and 1 base, with 10 bases remaining between them. The DNA for the CDR3 is TGCGCCAGCAGCTCAGACAGACAGAACACCGGGGAGCTGTTTTTT. The encoded protein is CASSSDRQNTGELFF. The variable domain in full, with the rest retrieved from reference TRBV5-1 and TRBJ2-2, is KAGVTQTPRYLIKTRGQQVTLSCSPISGHRSVSWYQQTPGQGLQFLFEYFSETQRNKGNFPGRFSGRQFSNSRSEMNVSTLELGDSALYLCASSSDRQNTGELFFGEGSRLTVL.

The sample holds a few counts of this clonotype. The genes are TRBV20-1 and TRBJ1-1; perhaps TRBD1 as D (6 bases). CDR3 length equals 12 residues. V lost 7 bases and J 2 bases, leaving 11 bases between the germline ends. In germline, CDR1 is DFQATT, CDR2 SNEGSKA (reference sequence). CDR3 sequence: CSVPGGNTEAFF. The CDR3, as DNA: TGCAGTGTCCCTGGGGGCAACACTGAAGCTTTCTTT.

This clonotype was seen many times. The rearrangement links TRBV20-1 to TRBJ2-2; possibly TRBD1 for D (5 bases). The CDR3 has 14 amino acids. V was trimmed by 6 bases and J by 3 bases, leaving 14 bases between them. Germline lookup yields CDR1 DFQATT and CDR2 SNEGSKA (reference sequence). The CDR3 spells CSAEDPGYTGELFF. In DNA form, the CDR3 reads TGCAGTGCAGAGGATCCAGGGTACACCGGGGAGCTGTTTTTT.

This clonotype was counted a few times. The chain carries TRBV7-4 and TRBJ2-7; D might be TRBD1 (6 bases). The CDR3 consists of 20 residues. Between the trimmed V and J ends, which lost 4 bases and 0 bases, there was a span of 28 bases. Germline loops: CDR1 SGHVT, CDR2 SQSDAQ. The CDR3 bases are TGTGCCAGCAGCTACCAGGGGACGGCGTGGGACCTACTCGACTCCTACGAGCAGTACTTC. As protein: CASSYQGTAWDLLDSYEQYF.

This clonotype came up a few times. The rearrangement links TRBV7-9 to TRBJ2-5; no definite D call. CDR1 is SEHNR, CDR2 FQNEAQ, per germline (reference sequence). Trimming removed 3 bases at V and 5 bases at J, with 7 bases between. The CDR3 has 12 residues. The CDR3 here is CASSLAWETQYF. The CDR3, as DNA: TGTGCCAGCAGCTTGGCCTGGGAGACCCAGTACTTC.